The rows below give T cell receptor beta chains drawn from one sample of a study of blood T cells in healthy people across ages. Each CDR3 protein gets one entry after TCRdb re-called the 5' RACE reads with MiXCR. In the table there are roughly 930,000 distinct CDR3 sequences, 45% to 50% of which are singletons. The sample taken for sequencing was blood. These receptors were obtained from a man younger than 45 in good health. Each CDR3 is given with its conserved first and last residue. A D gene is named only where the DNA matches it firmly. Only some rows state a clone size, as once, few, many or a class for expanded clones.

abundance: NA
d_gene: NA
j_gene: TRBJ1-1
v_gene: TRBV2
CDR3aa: CASNEGGRAEAFF
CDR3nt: TGTGCCAGCAACGAAGGGGGGCGTGCTGAAGCTTTCTTT

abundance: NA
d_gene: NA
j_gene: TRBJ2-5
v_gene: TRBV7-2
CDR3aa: CASSLVEGGGRETQYF
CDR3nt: TGTGCCAGCAGCTTAGTTGAGGGGGGCGGTAGAGAGACCCAGTACTTC

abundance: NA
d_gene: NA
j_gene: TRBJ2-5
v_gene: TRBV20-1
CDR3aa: CSASQRYQETQYF
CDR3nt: TGCAGTGCTAGCCAGCGGTACCAAGAGACCCAGTACTTC

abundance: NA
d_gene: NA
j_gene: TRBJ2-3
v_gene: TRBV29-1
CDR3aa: CSVGKPPGASDTQYF
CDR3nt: TGCAGCGTTGGTAAGCCCCCGGGAGCCTCAGATACGCAGTATTTT

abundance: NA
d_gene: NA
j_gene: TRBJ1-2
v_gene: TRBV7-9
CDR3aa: CASSFQGFDYGYTF
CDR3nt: TGTGCCAGCAGCTTTCAGGGTTTCGACTATGGCTACACCTTC

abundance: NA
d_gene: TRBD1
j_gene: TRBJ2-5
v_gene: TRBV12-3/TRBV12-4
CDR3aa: CASSGGQLETQYF
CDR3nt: TGTGCCAGCAGTGGGGGACAGTTAGAGACCCAGTACTTC

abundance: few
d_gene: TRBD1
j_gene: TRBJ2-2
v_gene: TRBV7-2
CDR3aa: CASSPIGTGPGELFF
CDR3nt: TGTGCCAGCAGCCCTATCGGGACAGGACCCGGGGAGCTGTTTTTT

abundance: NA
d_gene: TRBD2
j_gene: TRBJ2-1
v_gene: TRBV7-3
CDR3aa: CASSPTSGDHNEQFF
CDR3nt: TGTGCCAGCAGCCCGACTAGCGGCGACCACAATGAGCAGTTCTTC

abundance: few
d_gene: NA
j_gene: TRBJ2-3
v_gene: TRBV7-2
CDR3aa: CASSLERLAGRADTQYF
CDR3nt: TGTGCCAGCAGCCTAGAAAGGTTGGCAGGGCGGGCAGATACGCAGTATTTT

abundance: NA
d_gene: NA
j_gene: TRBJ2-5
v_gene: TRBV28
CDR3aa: CASVILAYEEQYF
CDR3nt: TGTGCCAGTGTAATCCTGGCCTACGAGGAGCAGTACTTC

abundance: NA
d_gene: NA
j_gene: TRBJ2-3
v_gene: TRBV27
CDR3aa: CASTVDGDTQYF
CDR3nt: TGTGCCAGCACCGTGGATGGAGATACGCAGTATTTT

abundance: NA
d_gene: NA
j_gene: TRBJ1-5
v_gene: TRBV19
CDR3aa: CASSGQTNQPQHF
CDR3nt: TGTGCCAGTAGTGGACAGACAAATCAGCCCCAGCATTTT

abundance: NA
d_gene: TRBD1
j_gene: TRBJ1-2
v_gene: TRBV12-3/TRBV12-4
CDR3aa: CASSRQGAPRGYTF
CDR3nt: TGTGCCAGCAGTCGACAGGGGGCTCCAAGAGGCTACACCTTC

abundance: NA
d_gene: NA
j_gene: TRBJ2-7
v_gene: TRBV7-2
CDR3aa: CASSLVEASPYEQYF
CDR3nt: TGTGCCAGCAGCTTAGTGGAAGCTTCTCCCTACGAGCAGTACTTC

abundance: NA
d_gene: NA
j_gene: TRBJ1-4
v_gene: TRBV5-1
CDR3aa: CASSAYPGRPGGNEKLFF
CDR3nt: TGCGCCAGCAGCGCCTACCCAGGGCGGCCTGGGGGTAATGAAAAACTGTTTTTT

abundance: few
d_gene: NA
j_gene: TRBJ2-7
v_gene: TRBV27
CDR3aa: CASSSNVGPSSYEQYF
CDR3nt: TGTGCCAGCAGTTCCAACGTGGGCCCGAGCTCCTACGAGCAGTACTTC

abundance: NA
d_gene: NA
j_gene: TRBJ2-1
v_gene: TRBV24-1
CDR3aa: CATSVRGEKNNEQFF
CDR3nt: TGTGCCACCAGTGTGCGCGGGGAAAAGAACAATGAGCAGTTCTTC

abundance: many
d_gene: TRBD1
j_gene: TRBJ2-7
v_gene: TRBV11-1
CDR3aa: CASSFRTGSNEQYF
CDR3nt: TGTGCCAGCAGCTTTCGGACAGGGAGCAACGAGCAGTACTTC

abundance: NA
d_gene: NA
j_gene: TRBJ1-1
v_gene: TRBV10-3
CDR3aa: CAIRGRENTEAFF
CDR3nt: TGTGCCATCAGGGGCCGAGAGAACACTGAAGCTTTCTTT

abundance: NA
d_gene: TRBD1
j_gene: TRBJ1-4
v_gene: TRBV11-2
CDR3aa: CASSPRGHNEKLFF
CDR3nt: TGTGCCAGCAGCCCCAGGGGGCATAATGAAAAACTGTTTTTT

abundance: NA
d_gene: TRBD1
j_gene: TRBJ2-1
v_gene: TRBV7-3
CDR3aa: CASSPGQGNDEQFF
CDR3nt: TGTGCCAGCAGCCCAGGACAGGGGAACGATGAGCAGTTCTTC

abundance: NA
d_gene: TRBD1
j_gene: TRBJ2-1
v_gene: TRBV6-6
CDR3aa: CASSDRGHEQFF
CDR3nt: TGTGCCAGCAGTGACAGGGGACATGAGCAGTTCTTC

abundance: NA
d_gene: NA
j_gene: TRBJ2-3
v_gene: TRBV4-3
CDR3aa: CASSQDPRAFSTDTQYF
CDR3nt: TGCGCCAGCAGCCAAGATCCCCGAGCGTTCAGCACAGATACGCAGTATTTT

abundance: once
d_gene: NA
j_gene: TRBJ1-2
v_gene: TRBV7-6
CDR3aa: CASSLSAQGLSYTF
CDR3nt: TGTGCCAGCAGCTTATCGGCCCAGGGGTTAAGCTACACCTTC

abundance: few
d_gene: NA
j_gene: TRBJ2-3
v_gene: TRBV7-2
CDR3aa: CASSFRAEDTQYF
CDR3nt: TGTGCCAGCAGCTTTAGGGCGGAAGATACGCAGTATTTT

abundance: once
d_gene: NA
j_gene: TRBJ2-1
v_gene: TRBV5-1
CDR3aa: CASSLGQDVNEQFF
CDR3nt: TGCGCCAGCAGCTTGGGACAGGACGTCAATGAGCAGTTCTTC

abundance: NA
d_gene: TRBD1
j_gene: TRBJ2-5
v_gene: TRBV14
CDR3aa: CASRRQGVETQYF
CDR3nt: TGTGCCAGCCGACGACAGGGGGTAGAGACCCAGTACTTC

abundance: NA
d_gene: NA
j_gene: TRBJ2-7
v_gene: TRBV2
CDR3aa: CASSDRRIGEQYF
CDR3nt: TGTGCCAGCAGTGATCGGAGGATCGGCGAGCAGTACTTC

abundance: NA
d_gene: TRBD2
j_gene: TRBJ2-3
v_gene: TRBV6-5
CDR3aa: CASSFRLAGGPKLSTDTQYF
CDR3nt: TGTGCCAGCAGTTTCCGACTAGCGGGGGGTCCGAAACTTAGCACAGATACGCAGTATTTT

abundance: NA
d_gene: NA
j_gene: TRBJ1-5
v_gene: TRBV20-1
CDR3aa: CSAREAVNQPQHF
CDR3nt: TGCAGTGCTAGAGAGGCAGTGAATCAGCCCCAGCATTTT

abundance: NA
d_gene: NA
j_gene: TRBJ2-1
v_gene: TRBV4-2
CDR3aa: CASSQDSGPHNEQFF
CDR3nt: TGTGCCAGCAGCCAAGATAGCGGTCCGCACAATGAGCAGTTCTTC

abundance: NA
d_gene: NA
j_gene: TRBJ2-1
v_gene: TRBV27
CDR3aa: CASSYNDERDEQFF
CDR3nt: TGTGCCAGCAGTTATAACGACGAGCGGGATGAGCAGTTCTTC

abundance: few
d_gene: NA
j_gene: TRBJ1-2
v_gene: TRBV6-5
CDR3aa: CASSVRAYDGYTF
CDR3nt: TGTGCCAGCAGTGTCCGGGCATATGATGGCTACACCTTC

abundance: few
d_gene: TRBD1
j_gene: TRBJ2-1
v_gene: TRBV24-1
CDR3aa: CATRGTGDNEQFF
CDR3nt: TGTGCCACCAGAGGGACAGGGGACAATGAGCAGTTCTTC

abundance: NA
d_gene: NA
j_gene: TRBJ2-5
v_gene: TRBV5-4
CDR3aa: CASSADWGYQETQYF
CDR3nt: TGTGCCAGCAGCGCCGACTGGGGTTATCAAGAGACCCAGTACTTC

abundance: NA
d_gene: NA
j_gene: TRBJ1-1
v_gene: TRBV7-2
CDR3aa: CASSLASEGTQAFF
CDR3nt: TGTGCCAGCAGCTTAGCGTCAGAGGGGACCCAAGCTTTCTTT

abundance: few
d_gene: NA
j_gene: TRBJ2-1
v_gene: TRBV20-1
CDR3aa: CSARSGPAIAEQFF
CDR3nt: TGCAGTGCTAGGTCGGGACCGGCAATTGCCGAGCAGTTCTTC

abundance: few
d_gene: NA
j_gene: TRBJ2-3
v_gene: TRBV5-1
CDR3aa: CASSLAEGPGTDTQYF
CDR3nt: TGCGCCAGCAGCTTGGCTGAGGGGCCAGGCACAGATACGCAGTATTTT

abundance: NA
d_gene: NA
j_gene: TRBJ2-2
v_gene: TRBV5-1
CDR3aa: CASKTNTGELFF
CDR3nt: TGCGCCAGCAAAACGAACACCGGGGAGCTGTTTTTT

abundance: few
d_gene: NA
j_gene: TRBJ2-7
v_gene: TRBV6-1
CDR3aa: CASSEVEGRSYEQYF
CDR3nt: TGTGCCAGCAGTGAAGTCGAGGGGAGATCTTACGAGCAGTACTTC

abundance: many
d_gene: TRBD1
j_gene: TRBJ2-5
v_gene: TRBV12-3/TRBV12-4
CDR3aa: CASSNGQGRGETQYF
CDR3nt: TGTGCCAGCAGCAACGGACAGGGGAGAGGAGAGACCCAGTACTTC

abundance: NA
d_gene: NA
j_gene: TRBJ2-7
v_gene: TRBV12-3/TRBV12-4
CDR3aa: CASSFGQRNEQYF
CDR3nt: TGTGCCAGCAGTTTTGGACAGCGCAACGAGCAGTACTTC

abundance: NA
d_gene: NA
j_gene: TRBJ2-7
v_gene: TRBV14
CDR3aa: CASSQEGLTFSYEQYF
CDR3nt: TGTGCCAGCAGCCAAGAGGGCTTGACATTTTCCTACGAGCAGTACTTC

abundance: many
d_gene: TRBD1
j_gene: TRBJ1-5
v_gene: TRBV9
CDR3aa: CASSVAGTANQPQHF
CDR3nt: TGTGCCAGCAGCGTAGCCGGGACAGCCAATCAGCCCCAGCATTTT

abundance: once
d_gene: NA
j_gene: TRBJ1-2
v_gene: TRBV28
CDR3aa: CASSLSTVNYGYTF
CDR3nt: TGTGCCAGCAGTCTTTCGACGGTCAACTATGGCTACACCTTC